This TCR beta chain came from a study of T-cell memory formation after mild COVID-19. About the study: TCR clusters showed largely donor specificity.

Amplification by 5'RACE using constant-segment primers produced TCR alpha and TCR beta cDNA libraries that carried sample barcodes and UMIs. TCRdb recomputed calls from the 5' RACE reads with MiXCR, one row per CDR3 protein. The sample carries about 470,000 distinct CDR3 sequences, 18% recorded once. For this clonotype: Its cognate antigen is unknown.

Overall study findings and caveats: Clones contracting day 15 to 85 were balanced CD4/CD8; later expanders leaned CD4+. Pre-infection memory contained some responding clones, which suggested that cross-reactive memory had joined.

The CDR3 is made up of 13 amino acids. The germline gives CDR1 SGHRS, CDR2 YFSETQ. J lost 5 bases, V lost 4 bases, and 3 bases had no gene match. The chain links TRBV5-1 to TRBJ2-7; TRBD1 matches 10 bases. This TCR came from an adult woman who had mild COVID-19 (a few samples of this study predate the infection). Cell type and time point are not known. Source material: PBMCs or a T cell subset sorted from them (not recorded which). The CDR3 spells CASSRGTGDEQYF. In DNA, the CDR3 is TGCGCCAGCAGCCGCGGGACAGGGGACGAGCAGTACTTC.